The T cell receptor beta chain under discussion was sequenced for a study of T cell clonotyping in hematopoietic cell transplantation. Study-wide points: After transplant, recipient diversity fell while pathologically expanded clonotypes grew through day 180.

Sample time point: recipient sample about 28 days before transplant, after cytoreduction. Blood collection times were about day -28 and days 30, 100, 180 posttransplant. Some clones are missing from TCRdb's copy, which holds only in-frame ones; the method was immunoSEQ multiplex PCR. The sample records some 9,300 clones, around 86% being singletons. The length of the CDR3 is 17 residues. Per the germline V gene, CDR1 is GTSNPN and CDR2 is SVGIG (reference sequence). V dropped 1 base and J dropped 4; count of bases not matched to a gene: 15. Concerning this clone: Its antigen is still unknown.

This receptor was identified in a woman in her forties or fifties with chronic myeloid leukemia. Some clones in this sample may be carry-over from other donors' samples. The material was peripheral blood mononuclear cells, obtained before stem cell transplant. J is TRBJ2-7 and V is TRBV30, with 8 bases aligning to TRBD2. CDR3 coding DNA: TGTGCCTGGAGTGGCCCATGGACTAGCCCGGCGCTATACGAGCAGTACTTC. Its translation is CAWSGPWTSPALYEQYF.